This is a list of T cell receptor beta chains from one sample in a study. In TCRdb, the 5' RACE reads were re-called with MiXCR into one record per CDR3 protein. The table lists over 10,000 distinct CDR3 sequences, roughly 51% of them singletons, with approximately 12% in the top ten. Sequenced sample: tumor-infiltrating Tregs sorted from the breast tumor. Every receptor here comes from a female donor with breast cancer. CDR3s leave out the opening cysteine and the closing phenylalanine or tryptophan.

length | J | V | CDR3
10 | TRBJ2-1 | TRBV5-8 | ASSYRMNEQF
17 | TRBJ2-3 | TRBV5-1 | ASSPMGVGRMSGTDTQY
10 | TRBJ2-1 | TRBV29-1 | SGGTGFDEQF
10 | TRBJ1-2 | TRBV20-1 | SADRGDYGYT
13 | TRBJ2-6 | TRBV12-3/TRBV12-4 | ASSSISSGANVLT
12 | TRBJ1-2 | TRBV11-2 | ASSPQTGLNGYT
16 | TRBJ2-2 | TRBV9 | ASSLRTGQGVGAGELF
12 | TRBJ1-6 | TRBV20-1 | SAATGGVYSPLH
14 | TRBJ1-4 | TRBV7-3 | ASSLTFRGGNEKLF
12 | TRBJ2-6 | TRBV20-1 | SARAGSGANVLT
18 | TRBJ2-3 | TRBV20-1 | SARPPGSGSLIQRTDTQY
13 | TRBJ2-3 | TRBV4-3 | ASSQDPGVTDTQY
16 | TRBJ2-1 | TRBV12-3/TRBV12-4 | ASSLYWAGRGSYNEQF